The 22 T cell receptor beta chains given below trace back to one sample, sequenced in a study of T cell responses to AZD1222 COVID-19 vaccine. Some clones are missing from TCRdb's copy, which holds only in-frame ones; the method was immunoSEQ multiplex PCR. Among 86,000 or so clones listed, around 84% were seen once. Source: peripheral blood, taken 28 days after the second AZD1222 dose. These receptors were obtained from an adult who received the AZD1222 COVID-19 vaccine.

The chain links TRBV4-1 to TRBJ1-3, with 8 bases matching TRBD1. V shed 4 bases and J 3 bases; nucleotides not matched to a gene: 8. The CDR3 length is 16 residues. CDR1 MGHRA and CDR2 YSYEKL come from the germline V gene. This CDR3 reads CASSRENTGGGNTIYF. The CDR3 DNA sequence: TGCGCCAGCAGCCGCGAGAATACAGGGGGTGGAAACACCATATATTTT.

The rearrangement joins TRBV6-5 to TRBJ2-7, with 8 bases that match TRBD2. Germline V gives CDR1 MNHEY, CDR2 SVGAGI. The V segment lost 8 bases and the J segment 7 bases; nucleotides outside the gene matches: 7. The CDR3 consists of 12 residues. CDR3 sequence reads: CASPGGAREQYF. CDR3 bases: TGTGCCAGCCCCGGGGGGGCTAGGGAGCAGTACTTC.

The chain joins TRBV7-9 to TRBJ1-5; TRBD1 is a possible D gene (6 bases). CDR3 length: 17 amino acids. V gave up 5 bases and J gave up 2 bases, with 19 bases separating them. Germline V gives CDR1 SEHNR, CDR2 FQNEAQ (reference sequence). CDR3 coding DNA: TGTGCCAGCAGCACAAACCCTGCGGGGGCTGGCAATCAGCCCCAGCATTTT. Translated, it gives CASSTNPAGAGNQPQHF.

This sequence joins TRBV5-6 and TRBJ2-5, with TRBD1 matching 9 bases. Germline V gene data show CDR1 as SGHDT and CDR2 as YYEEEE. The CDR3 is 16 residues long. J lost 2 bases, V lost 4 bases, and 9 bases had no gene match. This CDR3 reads CASSRLIGTGQETQYF. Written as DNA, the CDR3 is TGTGCCAGCAGCCGACTAATAGGGACAGGGCAAGAGACCCAGTACTTC.

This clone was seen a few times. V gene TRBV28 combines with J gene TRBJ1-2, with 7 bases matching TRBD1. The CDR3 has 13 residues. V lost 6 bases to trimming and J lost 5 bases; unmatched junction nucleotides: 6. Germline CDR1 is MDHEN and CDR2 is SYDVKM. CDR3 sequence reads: CASSPGQEYGYTF. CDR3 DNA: TGTGCCAGCAGCCCCGGACAGGAATATGGCTACACCTTC.

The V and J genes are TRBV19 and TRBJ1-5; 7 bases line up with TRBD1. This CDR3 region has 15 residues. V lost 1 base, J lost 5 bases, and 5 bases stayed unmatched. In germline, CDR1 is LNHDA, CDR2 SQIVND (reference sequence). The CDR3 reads CASSIVQGRYQPQHF. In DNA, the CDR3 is TGTGCCAGTAGTATAGTACAGGGGCGATATCAGCCCCAGCATTTT. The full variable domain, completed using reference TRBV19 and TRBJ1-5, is DGGITQSPKYLFRKEGQNVTLSCEQNLNHDAMYWYRQDPGQGLRLIYYSQIVNDFQKGDIAEGYSVSREKKESFPLTVTSAQKNPTAFYLCASSIVQGRYQPQHFGDGTRLSIL.

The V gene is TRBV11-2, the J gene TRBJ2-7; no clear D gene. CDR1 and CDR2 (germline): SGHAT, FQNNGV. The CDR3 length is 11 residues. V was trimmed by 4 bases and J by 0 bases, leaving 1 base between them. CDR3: CASSYSYEQYF. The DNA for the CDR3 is TGTGCCAGCAGCTACTCCTACGAGCAGTACTTC.

In DNA form, the CDR3 reads TGTGCCAGTAGTATAGTAGACAGCAATCAGCCCCAGCATTTT. Translating gives CASSIVDSNQPQHF. V and J are TRBV19 and TRBJ1-5; D remains unclear. Trimming removed 1 base at V and 1 base at J, with 5 bases between. The CDR3 has 14 amino acids. Looked up from germline, CDR1 is LNHDA and CDR2 is SQIVND (reference sequence).

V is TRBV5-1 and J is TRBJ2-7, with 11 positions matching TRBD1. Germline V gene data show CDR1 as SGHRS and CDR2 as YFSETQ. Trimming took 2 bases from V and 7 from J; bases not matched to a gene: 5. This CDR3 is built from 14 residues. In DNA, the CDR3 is TGCGCCAGCAGCTTTGGACAGGGGGCGAGGGAGCAGTACTTC. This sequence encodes CASSFGQGAREQYF.

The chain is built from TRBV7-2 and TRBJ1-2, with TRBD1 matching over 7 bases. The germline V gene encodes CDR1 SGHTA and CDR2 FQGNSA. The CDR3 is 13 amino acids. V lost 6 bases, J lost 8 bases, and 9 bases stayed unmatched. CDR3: CASRADRAGGYTF. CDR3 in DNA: TGTGCCAGCAGAGCTGACAGGGCTGGCGGCTACACCTTC. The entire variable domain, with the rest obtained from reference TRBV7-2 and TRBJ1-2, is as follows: GAGVSQSPSNKVTEKGKDVELRCDPISGHTALYWYRQSLGQGLEFLIYFQGNSAPDKSGLPSDRFSAERTGGSVSTLTIQRTQQEDSAVYLCASRADRAGGYTFGSGTRLTVV.

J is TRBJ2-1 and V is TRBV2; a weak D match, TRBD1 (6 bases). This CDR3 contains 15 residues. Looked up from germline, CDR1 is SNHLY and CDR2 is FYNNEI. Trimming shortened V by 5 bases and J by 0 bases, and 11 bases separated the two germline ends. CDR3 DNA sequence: TGTGCCAGCAGTTCCGACAGGAGCTCCTACAATGAGCAGTTCTTC. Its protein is CASSSDRSSYNEQFF.

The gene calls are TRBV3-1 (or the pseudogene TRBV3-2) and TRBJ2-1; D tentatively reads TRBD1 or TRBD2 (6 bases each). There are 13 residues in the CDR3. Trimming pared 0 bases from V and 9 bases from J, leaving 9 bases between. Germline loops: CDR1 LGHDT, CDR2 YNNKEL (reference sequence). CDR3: CASSQEGGGEQFF. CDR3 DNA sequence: TGTGCCAGCAGCCAAGAAGGAGGGGGTGAGCAGTTCTTC.

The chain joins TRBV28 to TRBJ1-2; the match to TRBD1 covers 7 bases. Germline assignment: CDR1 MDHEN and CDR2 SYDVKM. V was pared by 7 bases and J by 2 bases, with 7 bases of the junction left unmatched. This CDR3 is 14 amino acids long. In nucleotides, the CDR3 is TGTGCCAGCACCAAATTGGGACAGAACTATGGCTACACCTTC. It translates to CASTKLGQNYGYTF.

The CDR3 protein is CAWSPEPGELFF. The CDR3 DNA reads TGTGCCTGGAGTCCCGAGCCCGGGGAGCTGTTTTTT. This chain uses TRBV30 with TRBJ2-2; D remains ambiguous. Germline CDR1 GTSNPN, CDR2 SVGIG (reference sequence). Trimming left V 2 bases short and J 6 bases short, with 7 bases between. CDR3 length: 12 amino acids.

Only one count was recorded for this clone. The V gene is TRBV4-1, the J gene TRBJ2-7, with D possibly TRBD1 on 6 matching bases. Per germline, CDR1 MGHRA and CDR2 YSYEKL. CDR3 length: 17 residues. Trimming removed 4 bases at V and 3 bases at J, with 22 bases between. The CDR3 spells CASSLKENRGTRYEQYF. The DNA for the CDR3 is TGCGCCAGCAGCCTCAAAGAAAATAGGGGGACCCGCTACGAGCAGTACTTC.

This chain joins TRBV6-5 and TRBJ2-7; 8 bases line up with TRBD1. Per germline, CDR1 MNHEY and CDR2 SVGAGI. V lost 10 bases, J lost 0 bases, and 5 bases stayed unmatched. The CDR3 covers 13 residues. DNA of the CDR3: TGTGCCAAAGGTACAGGGGGCTCCTACGAGCAGTACTTC. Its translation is CAKGTGGSYEQYF.

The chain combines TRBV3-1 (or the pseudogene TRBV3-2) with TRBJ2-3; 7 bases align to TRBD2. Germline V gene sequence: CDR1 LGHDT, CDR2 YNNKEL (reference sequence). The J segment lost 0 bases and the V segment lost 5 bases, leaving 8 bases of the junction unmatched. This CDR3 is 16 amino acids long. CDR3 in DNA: TGTGCCAGCAGCGCCGGACTAGGAAGGAGCACAGATACGCAGTATTTT. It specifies CASSAGLGRSTDTQYF.

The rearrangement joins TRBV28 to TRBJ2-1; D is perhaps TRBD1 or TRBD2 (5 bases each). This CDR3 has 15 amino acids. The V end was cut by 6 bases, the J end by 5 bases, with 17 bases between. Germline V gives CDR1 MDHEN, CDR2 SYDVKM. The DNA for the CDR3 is TGTGCCAGCAGATCTTGGGGGAAATTGAACAATGAGCAGTTCTTC. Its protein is CASRSWGKLNNEQFF.

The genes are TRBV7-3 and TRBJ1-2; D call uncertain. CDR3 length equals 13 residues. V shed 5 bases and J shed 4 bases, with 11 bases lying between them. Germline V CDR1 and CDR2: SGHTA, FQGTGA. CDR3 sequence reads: CASSPQMGYGYTF. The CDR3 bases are TGTGCCAGCAGCCCTCAGATGGGCTATGGCTACACCTTC.

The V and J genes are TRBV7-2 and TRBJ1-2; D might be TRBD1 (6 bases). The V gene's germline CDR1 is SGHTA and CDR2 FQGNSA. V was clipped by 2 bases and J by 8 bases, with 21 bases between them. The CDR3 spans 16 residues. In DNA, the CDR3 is TGTGCCAGCAGCTTACTGGGAGGTCAAGAAGGGGGAGGCTACACCTTC. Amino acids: CASSLLGGQEGGGYTF.

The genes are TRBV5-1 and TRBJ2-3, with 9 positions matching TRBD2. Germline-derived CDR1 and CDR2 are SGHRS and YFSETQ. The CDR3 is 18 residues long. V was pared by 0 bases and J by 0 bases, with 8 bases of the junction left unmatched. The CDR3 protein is CASSLGYLAGFSTDTQYF. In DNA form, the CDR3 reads TGCGCCAGCAGCTTGGGGTACCTAGCGGGGTTTAGCACAGATACGCAGTATTTT. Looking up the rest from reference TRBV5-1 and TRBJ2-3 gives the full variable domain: KAGVTQTPRYLIKTRGQQVTLSCSPISGHRSVSWYQQTPGQGLQFLFEYFSETQRNKGNFPGRFSGRQFSNSRSEMNVSTLELGDSALYLCASSLGYLAGFSTDTQYFGPGTRLTVL.

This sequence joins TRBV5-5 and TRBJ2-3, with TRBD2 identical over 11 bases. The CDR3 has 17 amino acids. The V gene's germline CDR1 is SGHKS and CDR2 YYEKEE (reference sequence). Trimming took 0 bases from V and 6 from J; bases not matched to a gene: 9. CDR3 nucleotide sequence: TGTGCCAGCAGCTTGGTCCCCCAGACTAGCGGGATGGATACGCAGTATTTT. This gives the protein CASSLVPQTSGMDTQYF.